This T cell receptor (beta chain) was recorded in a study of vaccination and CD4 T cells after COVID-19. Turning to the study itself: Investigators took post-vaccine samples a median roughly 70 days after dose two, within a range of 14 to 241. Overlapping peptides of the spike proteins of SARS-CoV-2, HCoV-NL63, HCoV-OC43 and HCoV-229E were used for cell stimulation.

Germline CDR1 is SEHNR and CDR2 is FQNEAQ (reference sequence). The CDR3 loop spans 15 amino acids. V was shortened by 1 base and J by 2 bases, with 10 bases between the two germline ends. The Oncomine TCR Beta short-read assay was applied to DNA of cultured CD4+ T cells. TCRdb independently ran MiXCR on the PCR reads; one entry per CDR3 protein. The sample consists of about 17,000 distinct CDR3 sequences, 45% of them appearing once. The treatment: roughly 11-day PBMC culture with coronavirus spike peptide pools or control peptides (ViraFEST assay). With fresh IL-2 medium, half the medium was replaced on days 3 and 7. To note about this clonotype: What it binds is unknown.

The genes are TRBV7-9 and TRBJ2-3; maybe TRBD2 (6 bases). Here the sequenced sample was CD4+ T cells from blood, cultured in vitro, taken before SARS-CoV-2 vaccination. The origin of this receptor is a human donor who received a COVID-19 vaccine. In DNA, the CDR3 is TGTGCCAGCAGCTTAGAGGCGGGGTTCACAGATACGCAGTATTTT. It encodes CASSLEAGFTDTQYF.